Following are 27 T cell receptor beta chains from one sample sequenced in a study of blood T cell repertoires in COVID-19. Clones were sequenced by immunoSEQ multiplex PCR, and TCRdb holds only the in-frame ones, with some missing. The repertoire includes about 240,000 clones, 65% to 90% of them detected once, and around 4.7% sits in the top ten. The specimen sequenced was peripheral blood. Receptors were obtained from a woman aged 65 to 85 with acute or convalescent COVID-19.

The chain carries TRBV6-5 and TRBJ2-1; 8 nucleotides line up with TRBD1. Germline CDR1 reads MNHEY; CDR2 reads SVGAGI. The CDR3 is 15 amino acids. V trimming: 5 bases; J trimming: 0 bases; junction bases outside the gene matches: 3. Written as DNA, the CDR3 is TGTGCCAGCAGTACCGGACAGGGCTCCTACAATGAGCAGTTCTTC. Translation: CASSTGQGSYNEQFF.

On this clone: Other DNA sequences in this sample translate to the same CDR3. CDR3 sequence reads: CASSPDSNYGYTF. The CDR3 DNA follows: TGTGCCAGCTCACCAGACAGCAACTATGGCTACACCTTC. The chain employs TRBV18 and TRBJ1-2; a possible D gene is TRBD1 (5 bases). The CDR3 totals 13 residues. The ends were cut back, 2 bases at V and 2 bases at J, with 6 bases in the middle. CDR1 KGHSH and CDR2 LQKENI come from the germline V gene.

This clone was detected only a few times. J is TRBJ1-2 and V is TRBV6-5; 7 bases are shared with TRBD1. This CDR3 has 15 residues. Germline CDR1 and CDR2: MNHEY and SVGAGI. V lost 7 bases to trimming and J lost 7 bases; unmatched junction nucleotides: 15. CDR3 nucleotides: TGTGCCAGCACCCGGTTAAGGGACAGTCGGACTGGCTACACCTTC. This sequence encodes CASTRLRDSRTGYTF.

J is TRBJ1-1 and V is TRBV18, with TRBD1 as a possible D gene (5 bases). The CDR3 has 12 residues. V lost 6 bases and J 6 bases, leaving 11 bases between the germline ends. Germline CDR1 and CDR2: KGHSH and LQKENI. The CDR3 region has the DNA TGTGCCAGCTCCCTCAGGGAATCTGAAGCTTTCTTT. It translates to CASSLRESEAFF.

The chain has TRBV7-2 and TRBJ2-7; TRBD2 matches at 11 bases. The germline CDR1 and CDR2 sequences are SGHTA and FQGNSA. The CDR3 runs 15 residues. V shed 1 base, J shed 3 bases, and the junction held 2 bases outside the gene matches. CDR3 sequence reads: CASSLGTSGFYEQYF. For the CDR3, the DNA is TGTGCCAGCAGCTTAGGGACTAGCGGGTTCTACGAGCAGTACTTC.

The chain has TRBV5-1 and TRBJ1-2; 10 nucleotides match TRBD1. The CDR3 runs to 16 residues. From germline, CDR1 is SGHRS and CDR2 YFSETQ. V shed 4 bases and J 5 bases; nucleotides not matched to a gene: 11. CDR3 coding DNA: TGCGCCAGCAGCACAGACTGGGACAGGGGCACATATGGCTACACCTTC. Its protein product is CASSTDWDRGTYGYTF.

The table lists this clone with a few counts. This chain links TRBV5-1 with TRBJ1-6, with 10 bases matching TRBD1. V lost 6 bases, J lost 7 bases, and 4 bases stayed unmatched. The CDR3 runs 14 residues. The V gene's germline CDR1 is SGHRS and CDR2 YFSETQ. The CDR3 protein is CASTLGQGNSPLHF. The CDR3 DNA reads as TGCGCCAGCACCCTGGGACAGGGGAATTCACCCCTCCACTTT.

The chain recombines TRBV4-1 with TRBJ2-7, with 10 bases identical to TRBD1. Per germline, CDR1 MGHRA and CDR2 YSYEKL. V was pared by 0 bases and J by 2 bases, with 4 bases of the junction left unmatched. This CDR3 region has 16 residues. Here the CDR3 reads CASSQEGTGATYEQYF. For the CDR3, the DNA is TGCGCCAGCAGCCAAGAAGGGACAGGGGCCACCTACGAGCAGTACTTC.

This chain joins TRBV18 and TRBJ1-1, with a possible D match to TRBD1 (6 bases). The ends were cut back, 6 bases at V and 1 base at J, with 9 bases in the middle. This CDR3 has 13 residues. Per the germline V gene, CDR1 is KGHSH and CDR2 is LQKENI. The CDR3 DNA reads as TGTGCCAGCTCGATGGACAGGAACACTGAAGCTTTCTTT. This sequence encodes CASSMDRNTEAFF.

This chain joins TRBV19 and TRBJ2-2, with 7 bases lining up with TRBD1. The CDR3 is made up of 13 amino acids. V trimming: 8 bases; J trimming: 3 bases; junction bases outside the gene matches: 3. CDR1 and CDR2 (germline): LNHDA, SQIVND (reference sequence). CDR3 sequence (DNA): TGTGCCAGTCAGGGGGATTACACCGGGGAGCTGTTTTTT. Protein: CASQGDYTGELFF.

This rearrangement joins TRBV5-4 to TRBJ1-6; the D gene is possibly TRBD1 (5 bases). V shed 2 bases and J shed 7 bases, with 10 bases lying between them. The CDR3 is 14 residues long. CDR1 SGHNT and CDR2 YYREEE come from the germline V gene (reference sequence). The CDR3 spells CASSLVRVNSPLHF. CDR3 nucleotides: TGTGCCAGCAGCTTAGTCAGGGTGAATTCACCCCTCCACTTT.

J is TRBJ1-2 and V is TRBV5-6, with D possibly being TRBD1 (6 bases). The germline V gene encodes CDR1 SGHDT and CDR2 YYEEEE. The CDR3 sequence is 14 residues long. V was cut by 0 bases and J by 7 bases, with 13 bases left in between. The CDR3 DNA reads as TGTGCCAGCAGCTTGGGGGGGCCCTTGGGTGGCTACACCTTC. Amino acids: CASSLGGPLGGYTF.

The chain recombines TRBV10-3 with TRBJ1-5, with TRBD1 identical over 7 bases. The J segment lost 3 bases and the V segment lost 4 bases, leaving 3 bases of the junction unmatched. CDR3 length equals 14 residues. Germline CDR1 is ENHRY and CDR2 is SYGVKD. CDR3 protein: CAISVDRNNQPQHF. The CDR3 coding sequence is TGTGCCATCAGTGTGGACAGGAACAATCAGCCCCAGCATTTT.

This clone was recorded once. The rearrangement uses TRBV9 and TRBJ2-2; TRBD1 matches 7 bases. J gave up 5 bases and V 4 bases, and 8 bases lay outside the gene matches. CDR1 is SGDLS, CDR2 YYNGEE, per germline. The CDR3 covers 15 residues. CDR3 sequence (DNA): TGTGCCAGCAGCATACGGGACAGCGGTACCGGGGAGCTGTTTTTT. It is translated as CASSIRDSGTGELFF.

The CDR3 loop is CASSLVTGTGNTIYF. The CDR3 coding sequence is TGTGCCAGCAGCTTAGTAACCGGTACTGGAAACACCATATATTTT. V and J are TRBV7-2 and TRBJ1-3, with no clear D. The CDR3 is 15 residues long. The germline V gene has CDR1 SGHTA and CDR2 FQGNSA. Trimming removed 1 base at V and 2 bases at J, with 9 bases between.

The V call is TRBV12-3 or TRBV12-4, the J call TRBJ1-5; D is possibly TRBD1 (6 bases). This CDR3 has 13 amino acids. Deletions cut 5 bases from V and 5 bases from J, with 10 bases between. The CDR3 spells CASSRQVYQPQHF. CDR3 sequence (DNA): TGTGCCAGCAGTAGACAGGTATATCAGCCCCAGCATTTT.

This chain links TRBV5-4 with TRBJ1-2, with TRBD1 identical over 7 bases. The V gene's germline CDR1 is SGHNT and CDR2 YYREEE (reference sequence). After removal of 6 bases from V and 5 bases from J, the junction contained 7 bases not matched to a gene. The CDR3 is 13 amino acids. This CDR3 is CASTVDRKYGYTF. CDR3 bases: TGTGCCAGCACCGTGGACAGGAAATATGGCTACACCTTC.

The V gene is TRBV2, the J gene TRBJ1-2; 8 bases match TRBD1. J was trimmed by 4 bases and V by 1 base; bases with no gene match: 5. The CDR3 has 15 residues. The germline V gene has CDR1 SNHLY and CDR2 FYNNEI. The CDR3 loop reads CASSEGQGATYGYTF. The CDR3 DNA follows: TGTGCCAGCAGTGAAGGGCAGGGGGCTACCTATGGCTACACCTTC.

This rearrangement joins TRBV7-2 to TRBJ2-2; TRBD1 might be the D (6 bases). Trimming cost V 3 bases and J 4 bases, with 15 bases left between them. This CDR3 spans 16 amino acids. Germline lookup yields CDR1 SGHTA and CDR2 FQGNSA. This CDR3 is CASSFVTGTGTGELFF. DNA of the CDR3: TGTGCCAGCAGCTTCGTAACAGGGACGGGCACCGGGGAGCTGTTTTTT.

The chain combines TRBV6-5 with TRBJ1-1; TRBD1 matches 7 bases. CDR3 length equals 13 residues. Per germline, CDR1 MNHEY and CDR2 SVGAGI. The junction had 10 bases not matched to a gene; V was cut back by 8 bases and J by 7 bases. CDR3 DNA: TGTGCCAGCGCCTTACAGGGGTCGGGTGAAGCTTTCTTT. It encodes CASALQGSGEAFF.

This clone showed up just a few times. The chain uses TRBV6-5 and TRBJ1-1; TRBD1 agrees at 7 bases. The CDR3 runs to 14 residues. J was trimmed by 1 base and V by 6 bases; bases with no gene match: 5. Germline V gene sequence: CDR1 MNHEY, CDR2 SVGAGI. CDR3 nucleotides: TGTGCCAGCAGACGCTGGACAGGGAACACTGAAGCTTTCTTT. Its protein is CASRRWTGNTEAFF.

This clone was detected a few times. In nucleotides, the CDR3 is TGTGCTAGTGGTTTGGCCGCCGGGGGGGAAGCTTTCTTT. Translation gives CASGLAAGGEAFF. This sequence joins TRBV12-5 and TRBJ1-1; D might be TRBD1 (5 bases). The germline gives CDR1 LGHNT, CDR2 FRNRAP. The CDR3 runs to 13 residues. The V gene lost 1 base and the J gene lost 8 bases, with 11 bases spanning the gap.

This chain links TRBV7-9 with TRBJ1-6; 11 bases are shared with TRBD1. There are 15 residues in the CDR3. Per the germline V gene, CDR1 is SEHNR and CDR2 is FQNEAQ (reference sequence). The V segment lost 3 bases and the J segment 8 bases; nucleotides outside the gene matches: 3. CDR3: CASSLGTGGDSPLHF. The CDR3 nucleotides are TGTGCCAGCAGCTTGGGGACAGGGGGAGATTCACCCCTCCACTTT.

This chain connects TRBV18 to TRBJ2-5; the D gene is possibly TRBD1 (5 bases). Deletions cut 4 bases from V and 4 bases from J, with 16 bases between. The V gene's germline CDR1 is KGHSH and CDR2 LQKENI. The CDR3 has 15 amino acids. The CDR3, as DNA: TGTGCCAGCTCACAGTCCCAGGGTTCTGGAGAGACCCAGTACTTC. It translates to CASSQSQGSGETQYF.

The chain has TRBV6-2 or TRBV6-3 and TRBJ2-3, with D perhaps matching TRBD2 (7 bases). The CDR3 has 16 amino acids. Germline assignment: CDR1 MNHEY and CDR2 SVGEGT. Between the trimmed V and J ends, which lost 6 bases and 2 bases, there was a span of 18 bases. CDR3 amino acids: CASSRLGGGNTDTQYF. The CDR3 nucleotides are TGTGCCAGCAGCCGACTAGGCGGGGGCAACACAGATACGCAGTATTTT.

To note about this clone: The junction shows a germline mismatch at one end, possibly a read error. The chain carries TRBV12-3 or TRBV12-4 and TRBJ1-2, with unresolved D. This CDR3 contains 13 residues. CDR3 nucleotides: TGTGCCAGCTCTTATCCAGGCTCCTATAGCTACACCTTC. Protein: CASSYPGSYSYTF.

J is TRBJ1-4 and V is TRBV6-5, with D uncertain. Trimming shortened V by 7 bases and J by 3 bases, and 12 bases separated the two germline ends. This CDR3 is 14 amino acids long. Germline assignment: CDR1 MNHEY and CDR2 SVGAGI. This CDR3 reads CASNLDLANEKLFF. The CDR3 DNA reads TGTGCCAGCAATCTTGATTTAGCTAATGAAAAACTGTTTTTT.